This is a list of T cell receptor beta chains from one sample in a study of OX40 agonist ivuxolimab in advanced cancers. The assay was immunoSEQ multiplex PCR, and TCRdb's table has in-frame clones only and misses some. The sample records 72,000 or so clones, roughly nine tenths being singletons. This specimen consisted of CD4+ or CD8+ T cells sorted from blood, obtained in a trial of the OX40 agonist ivuxolimab. The origin of the receptors is an adult with an advanced solid tumor such as melanoma, head and neck, liver or kidney cancer. The CDR3 runs from the conserved cysteine through the conserved F or W. The order of the fields is J gene, D gene, V gene, clone size, CDR3 DNA, CDR3 protein. The D gene is left open where the match is weak. Expanded clones are given a class, and other clones once, few, many or no size at all.

TRBJ1-2 | TRBD1 | TRBV29-1 | NA | TGCAGCGTTGTTCAGGGGGCGGCTGGCTACACCTTC | CSVVQGAAGYTF
TRBJ1-1 | NA | TRBV7-8 | NA | TGTGCCAGCAGCCGCATGAACACTGAAGCTTTCTTT | CASSRMNTEAFF
TRBJ2-2 | NA | TRBV6-5 | NA | TGTGCCAGCCAACCGAGCACCGGGGAGCTGTTTTTT | CASQPSTGELFF
TRBJ2-5 | NA | TRBV4-1 | NA | TGCGCCAGCAGCCAAGGGCGGGACGGTAGGACCCAGTACTTC | CASSQGRDGRTQYF
TRBJ2-3 | NA | TRBV6-5 | NA | TGTGCCAGCGCATCGCGCACAGATACGCAGTATTTT | CASASRTDTQYF
TRBJ1-3 | NA | TRBV5-8 | NA | TGTGCCAGCAGCCTGGGTGGGACCGGTGGAAACACCATATATTTT | CASSLGGTGGNTIYF
TRBJ2-3 | TRBD2 | TRBV30 | NA | TGTGCCTTTAGCGGGGGGAGGGGCACAGATACGCAGTATTTT | CAFSGGRGTDTQYF
TRBJ2-7 | NA | TRBV18 | NA | TGTGCCAGCTCACCGGTTGCAGCGCAGGAGCAGTACTTC | CASSPVAAQEQYF
TRBJ1-3 | NA | TRBV5-4 | NA | TGTGCCAGCAGCTTGGGGGGTTCTGGAAACACCATATATTTT | CASSLGGSGNTIYF
TRBJ2-5 | NA | TRBV29-1 | NA | TGCAGCGTTGAAACCCATCTCCGTAAACAAGAGACCCAGTACTTC | CSVETHLRKQETQYF
TRBJ2-5 | TRBD2 | TRBV11-2 | once | TGTGCCAGCAGCACAGCGGGGGAGACCCAGTACTTC | CASSTAGETQYF
TRBJ2-2 | NA | TRBV5-1 | NA | TGCGCCAGCAGCTTGGGGGACACCGGGGAGCTGTTTTTT | CASSLGDTGELFF